This TCR beta chain was found in a study of T cell changes during pregnancy in multiple sclerosis. Sequenced by immunoSEQ multiplex PCR; TCRdb stores in-frame clones only, minus some. Of fewer than 75,000 clones in the sample, 91% were seen once. CDR1 is SGHVS and CDR2 is FNYEAQ in the germline V gene. The CDR3 is made up of 18 amino acids. V lost 5 bases, J lost 3 bases, and 8 bases stayed unmatched. The chain joins TRBV7-6 to TRBJ2-6; 12 bases map to TRBD1. Sequencing was performed on peripheral blood, taken after pregnancy. This receptor was obtained from a female donor in good health, enrolled as a control in a pregnancy study. Here the CDR3 DNA reads TGTGCCAGCAGCCTCGGGACAGGGGGCTCTTATGGGGCCAACGTCCTGACTTTC. This codes for CASSLGTGGSYGANVLTF. Combining the CDR3 with reference TRBV7-6 and TRBJ2-6 gives the whole variable domain GAGVSQSPRYKVTKRGQDVALRCDPISGHVSLYWYRQALGQGPEFLTYFNYEAQQDKSGLPNDRFSAERPEGSISTLTIQRTEQRDSAMYRCASSLGTGGSYGANVLTFGAGSRLTVL.